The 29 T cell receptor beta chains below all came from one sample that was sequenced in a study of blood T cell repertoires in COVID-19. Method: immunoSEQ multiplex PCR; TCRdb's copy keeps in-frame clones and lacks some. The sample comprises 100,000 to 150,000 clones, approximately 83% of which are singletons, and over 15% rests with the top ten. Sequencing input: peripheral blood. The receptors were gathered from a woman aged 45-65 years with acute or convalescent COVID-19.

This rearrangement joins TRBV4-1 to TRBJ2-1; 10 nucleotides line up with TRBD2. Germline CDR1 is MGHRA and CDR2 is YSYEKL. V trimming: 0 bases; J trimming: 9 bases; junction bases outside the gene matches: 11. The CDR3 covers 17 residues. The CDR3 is CASSQDLASGGIVEQFF. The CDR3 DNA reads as TGCGCCAGCAGCCAAGATCTGGCTAGCGGGGGCATTGTTGAGCAGTTCTTC.

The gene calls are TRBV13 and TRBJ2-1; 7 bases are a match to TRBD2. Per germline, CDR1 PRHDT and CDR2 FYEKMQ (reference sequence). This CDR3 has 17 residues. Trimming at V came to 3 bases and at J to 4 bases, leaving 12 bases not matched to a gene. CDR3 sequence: CASSFRRGRGGYNEQFF. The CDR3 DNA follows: TGTGCCAGCAGCTTCCGACGGGGGAGGGGAGGGTACAATGAGCAGTTCTTC. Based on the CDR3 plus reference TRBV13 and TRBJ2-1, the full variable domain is AAGVIQSPRHLIKEKRETATLKCYPIPRHDTVYWYQQGPGQDPQFLISFYEKMQSDKGSIPDRFSAQQFSDYHSELNMSSLELGDSALYFCASSFRRGRGGYNEQFFGPGTRLTVL.

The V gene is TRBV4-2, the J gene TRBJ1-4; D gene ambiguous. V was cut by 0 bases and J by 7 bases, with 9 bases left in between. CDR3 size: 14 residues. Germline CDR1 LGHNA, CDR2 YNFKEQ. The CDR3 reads CASSQDQAGEKLFF. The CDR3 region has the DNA TGTGCCAGCAGCCAAGACCAGGCGGGTGAAAAACTGTTTTTT.

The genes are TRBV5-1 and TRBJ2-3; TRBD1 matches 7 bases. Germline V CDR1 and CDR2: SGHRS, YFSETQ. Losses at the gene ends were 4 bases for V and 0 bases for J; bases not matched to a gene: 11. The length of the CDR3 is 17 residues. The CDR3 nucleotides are TGCGCCAGCAGCAACAAACTCCGGGACAGTAGCACAGATACGCAGTATTTT. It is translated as CASSNKLRDSSTDTQYF.

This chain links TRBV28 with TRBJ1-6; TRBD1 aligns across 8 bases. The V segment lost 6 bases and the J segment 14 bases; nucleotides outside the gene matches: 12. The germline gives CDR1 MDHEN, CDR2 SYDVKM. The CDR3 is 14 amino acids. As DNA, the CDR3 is TGTGCCAGCAGCCCGGGACAGGAGGTTCCGGCCCTCCACTTT. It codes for CASSPGQEVPALHF.

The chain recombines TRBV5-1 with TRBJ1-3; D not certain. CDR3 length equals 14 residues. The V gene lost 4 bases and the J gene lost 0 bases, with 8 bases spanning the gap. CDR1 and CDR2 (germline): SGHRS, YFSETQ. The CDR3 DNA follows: TGCGCCAGCAGCGGAGGTTACTCTGGAAACACCATATATTTT. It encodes CASSGGYSGNTIYF.

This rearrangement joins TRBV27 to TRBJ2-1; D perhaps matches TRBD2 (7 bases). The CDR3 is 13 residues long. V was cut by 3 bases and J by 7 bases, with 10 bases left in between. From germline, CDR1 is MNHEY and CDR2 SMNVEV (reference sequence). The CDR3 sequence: CASSFGGPNEQFF. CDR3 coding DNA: TGTGCCAGCAGTTTCGGGGGGCCTAATGAGCAGTTCTTC.

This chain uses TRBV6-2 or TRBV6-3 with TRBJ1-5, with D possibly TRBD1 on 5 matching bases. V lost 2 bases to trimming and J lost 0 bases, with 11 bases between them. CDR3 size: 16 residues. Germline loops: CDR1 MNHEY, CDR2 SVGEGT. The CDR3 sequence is CASSYTPGYSNQPQHF. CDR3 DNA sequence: TGTGCCAGCAGTTACACTCCAGGGTATAGCAATCAGCCCCAGCATTTT.

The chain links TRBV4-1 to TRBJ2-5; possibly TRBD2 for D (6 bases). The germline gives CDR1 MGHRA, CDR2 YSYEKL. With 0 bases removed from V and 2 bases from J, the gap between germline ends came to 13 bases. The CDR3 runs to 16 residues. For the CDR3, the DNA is TGCGCCAGCAGCCAAGATCGTTCGGGGAGGCAAGAGACCCAGTACTTC. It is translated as CASSQDRSGRQETQYF.

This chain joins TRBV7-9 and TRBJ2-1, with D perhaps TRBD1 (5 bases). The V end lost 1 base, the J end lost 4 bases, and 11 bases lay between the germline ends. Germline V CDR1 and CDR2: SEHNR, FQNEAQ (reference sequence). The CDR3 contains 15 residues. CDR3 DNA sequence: TGTGCCAGCAGCTTAGGTGCAGGGTTTTACAATGAGCAGTTCTTC. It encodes CASSLGAGFYNEQFF.

The chain's CDR3 is CASAGYNTEAFF. CDR3 nucleotide sequence: TGTGCCTCCGCAGGGTATAACACTGAAGCTTTCTTT. The chain uses TRBV30 and TRBJ1-1; tentative D call: TRBD1 (5 bases). Germline CDR1 GTSNPN, CDR2 SVGIG (reference sequence). The CDR3 totals 12 residues. With 7 bases removed from V and 2 bases from J, the gap between germline ends came to 11 bases.

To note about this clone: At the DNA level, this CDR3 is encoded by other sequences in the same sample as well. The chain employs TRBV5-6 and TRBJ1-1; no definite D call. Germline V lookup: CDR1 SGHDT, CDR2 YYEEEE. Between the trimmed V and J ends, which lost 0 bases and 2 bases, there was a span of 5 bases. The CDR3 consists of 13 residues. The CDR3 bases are TGTGCCAGCAGCTTGGCCGGTAACACTGAAGCTTTCTTT. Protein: CASSLAGNTEAFF.

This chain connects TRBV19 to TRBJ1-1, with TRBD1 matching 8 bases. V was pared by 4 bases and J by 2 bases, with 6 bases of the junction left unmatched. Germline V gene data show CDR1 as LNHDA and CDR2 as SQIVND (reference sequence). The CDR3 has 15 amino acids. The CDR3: CASSTGTGHNTEAFF. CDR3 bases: TGTGCCAGTAGTACGGGGACAGGCCATAACACTGAAGCTTTCTTT.

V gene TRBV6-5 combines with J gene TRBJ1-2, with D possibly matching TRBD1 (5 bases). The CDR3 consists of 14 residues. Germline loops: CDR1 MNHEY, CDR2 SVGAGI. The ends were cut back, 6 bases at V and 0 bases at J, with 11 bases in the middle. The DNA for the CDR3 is TGTGCCAGCAGGCTGACAGTATCTAACTATGGCTACACCTTC. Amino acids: CASRLTVSNYGYTF.

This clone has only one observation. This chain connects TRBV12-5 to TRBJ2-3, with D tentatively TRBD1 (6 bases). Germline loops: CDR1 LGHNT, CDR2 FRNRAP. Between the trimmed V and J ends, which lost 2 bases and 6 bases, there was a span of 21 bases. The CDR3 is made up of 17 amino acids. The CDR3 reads CASGLRLLGTKSDTQYF. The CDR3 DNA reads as TGTGCTAGTGGTTTGAGGTTACTAGGGACAAAATCCGATACGCAGTATTTT.

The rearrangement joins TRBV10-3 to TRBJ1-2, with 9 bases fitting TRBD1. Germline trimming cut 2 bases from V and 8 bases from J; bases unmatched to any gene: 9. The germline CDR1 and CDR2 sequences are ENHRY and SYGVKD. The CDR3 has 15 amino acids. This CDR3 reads CAISETSTTGGGYTF. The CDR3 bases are TGTGCCATCAGTGAGACATCTACGACAGGGGGAGGCTACACCTTC.

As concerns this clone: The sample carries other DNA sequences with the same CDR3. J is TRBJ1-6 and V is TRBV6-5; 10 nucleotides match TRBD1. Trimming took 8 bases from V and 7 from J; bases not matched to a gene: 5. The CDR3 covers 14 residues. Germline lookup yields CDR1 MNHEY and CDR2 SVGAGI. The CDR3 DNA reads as TGTGCCAGCCGAGGGACAGGGGAGAATTCACCCCTCCACTTT. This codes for CASRGTGENSPLHF.

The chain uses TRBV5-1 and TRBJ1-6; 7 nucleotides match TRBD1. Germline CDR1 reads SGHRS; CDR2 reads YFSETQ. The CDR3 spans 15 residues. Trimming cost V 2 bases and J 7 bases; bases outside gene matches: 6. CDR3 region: CASSFQGDQNSPLHF. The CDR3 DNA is TGCGCCAGCAGCTTCCAGGGGGACCAAAATTCACCCCTCCACTTT.

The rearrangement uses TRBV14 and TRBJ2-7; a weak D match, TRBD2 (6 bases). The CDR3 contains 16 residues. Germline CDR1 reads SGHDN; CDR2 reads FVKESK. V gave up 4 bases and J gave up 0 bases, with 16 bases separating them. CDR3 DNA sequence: TGTGCCAGCAGCCGGGGACTGCCGGGCATCTCCTACGAGCAGTACTTC. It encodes CASSRGLPGISYEQYF.

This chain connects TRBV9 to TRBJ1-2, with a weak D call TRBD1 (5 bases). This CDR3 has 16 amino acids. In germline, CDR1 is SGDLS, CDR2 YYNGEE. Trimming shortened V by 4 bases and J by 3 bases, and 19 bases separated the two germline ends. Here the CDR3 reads CASSSLWGGTHYGYTF. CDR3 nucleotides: TGTGCCAGCAGCTCCCTTTGGGGGGGGACCCACTATGGCTACACCTTC.

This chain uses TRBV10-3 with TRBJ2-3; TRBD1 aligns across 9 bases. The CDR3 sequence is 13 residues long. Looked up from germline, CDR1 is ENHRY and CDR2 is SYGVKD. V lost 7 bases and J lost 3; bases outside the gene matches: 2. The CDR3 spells CAIKGQGTDTQYF. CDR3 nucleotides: TGTGCCATCAAGGGACAGGGTACAGATACGCAGTATTTT.

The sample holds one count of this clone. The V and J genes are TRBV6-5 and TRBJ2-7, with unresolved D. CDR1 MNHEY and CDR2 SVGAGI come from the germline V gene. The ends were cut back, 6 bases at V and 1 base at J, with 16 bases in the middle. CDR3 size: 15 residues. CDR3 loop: CASRPWAYESYEQYF. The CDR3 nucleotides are TGTGCCAGCAGACCTTGGGCGTATGAATCCTACGAGCAGTACTTC.

CDR3 DNA sequence: TGTGCCAGCTCACCAGGGGCCCAGAGGTATGGCTACACCTTC. Translated: CASSPGAQRYGYTF. The chain couples TRBV18 to TRBJ1-2; TRBD1 is a possible D gene (5 bases). The V and J ends lost 2 bases and 5 bases respectively, with 12 bases between them. This CDR3 comprises 14 residues. Germline loops: CDR1 KGHSH, CDR2 LQKENI. The whole variable domain, filled in from reference TRBV18 and TRBJ1-2, reads NAGVMQNPRHLVRRRGQEARLRCSPMKGHSHVYWYRQLPEEGLKFMVYLQKENIIDESGMPKERFSAEFPKEGPSILRIQQVVRGDSAAYFCASSPGAQRYGYTFGSGTRLTVV.

In DNA, the CDR3 is TGTGCCTGGAGTGTCCGACAGGGAACCTACGAGCAGTACTTC. Amino acid sequence: CAWSVRQGTYEQYF. The chain joins TRBV30 to TRBJ2-7, with 7 bases that match TRBD1. This CDR3 spans 14 amino acids. V gave up 0 bases and J gave up 2 bases; unmatched junction bases: 4. The germline gives CDR1 GTSNPN, CDR2 SVGIG (reference sequence). The complete variable domain, with remaining parts taken from reference TRBV30 and TRBJ2-7, reads SQTIHQWPATLVQPVGSPLSLECTVEGTSNPNLYWYRQAAGRGLQLLFYSVGIGQISSEVPQNLSASRPQDRQFILSSKKLLLSDSGFYLCAWSVRQGTYEQYFGPGTRLTVT.

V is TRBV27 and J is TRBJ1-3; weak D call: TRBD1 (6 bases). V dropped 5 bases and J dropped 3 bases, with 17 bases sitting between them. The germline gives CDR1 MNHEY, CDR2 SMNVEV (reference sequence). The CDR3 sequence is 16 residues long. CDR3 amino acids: CASSPRDKLGGNTIYF. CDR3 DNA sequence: TGTGCCAGCAGTCCCAGGGACAAGTTAGGTGGAAACACCATATATTTT.

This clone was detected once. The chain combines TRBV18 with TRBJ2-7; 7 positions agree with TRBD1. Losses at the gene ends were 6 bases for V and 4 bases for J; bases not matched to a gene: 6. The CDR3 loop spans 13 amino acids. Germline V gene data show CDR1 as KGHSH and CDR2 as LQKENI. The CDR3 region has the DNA TGTGCCAGCTCGTCCGGGACAGAGTACGAGCAGTACTTC. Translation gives CASSSGTEYEQYF.

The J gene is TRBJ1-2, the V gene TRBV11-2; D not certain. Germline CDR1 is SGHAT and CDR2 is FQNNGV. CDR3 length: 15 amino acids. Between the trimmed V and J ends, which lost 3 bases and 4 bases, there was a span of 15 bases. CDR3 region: CASSFRIDTIYGYTF. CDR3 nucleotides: TGTGCCAGCAGCTTTCGGATAGACACAATCTATGGCTACACCTTC.

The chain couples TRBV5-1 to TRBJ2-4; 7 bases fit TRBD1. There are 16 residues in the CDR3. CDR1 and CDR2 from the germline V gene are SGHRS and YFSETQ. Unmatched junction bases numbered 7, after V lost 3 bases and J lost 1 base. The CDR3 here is CASSSQGTGAKNIQYF. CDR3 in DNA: TGCGCCAGCAGCTCACAGGGGACGGGGGCCAAAAACATTCAGTACTTC.

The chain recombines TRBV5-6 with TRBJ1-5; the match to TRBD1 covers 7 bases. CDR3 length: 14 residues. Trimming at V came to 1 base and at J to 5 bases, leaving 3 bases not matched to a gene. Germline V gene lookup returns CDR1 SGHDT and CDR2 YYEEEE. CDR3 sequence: CASSLFRGDQPQHF. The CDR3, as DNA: TGTGCCAGCAGCTTGTTCAGGGGGGATCAGCCCCAGCATTTT. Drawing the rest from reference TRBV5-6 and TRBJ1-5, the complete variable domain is DAGVTQSPTHLIKTRGQQVTLRCSPKSGHDTVSWYQQALGQGPQFIFQYYEEEERQRGNFPDRFSGHQFPNYSSELNVNALLLGDSALYLCASSLFRGDQPQHFGDGTRLSIL.